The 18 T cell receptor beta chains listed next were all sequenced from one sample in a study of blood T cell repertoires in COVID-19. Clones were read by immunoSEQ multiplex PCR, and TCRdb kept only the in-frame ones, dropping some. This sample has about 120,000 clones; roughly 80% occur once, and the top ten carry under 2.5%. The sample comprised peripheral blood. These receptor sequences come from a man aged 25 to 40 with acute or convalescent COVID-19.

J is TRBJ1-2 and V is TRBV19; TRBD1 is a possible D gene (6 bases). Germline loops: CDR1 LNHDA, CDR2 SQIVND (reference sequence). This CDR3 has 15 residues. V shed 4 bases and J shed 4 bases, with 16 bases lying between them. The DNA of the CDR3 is TGTGCCAGTAGTACCGCTCGGGACACCCTCTATGGCTACACCTTC. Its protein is CASSTARDTLYGYTF.

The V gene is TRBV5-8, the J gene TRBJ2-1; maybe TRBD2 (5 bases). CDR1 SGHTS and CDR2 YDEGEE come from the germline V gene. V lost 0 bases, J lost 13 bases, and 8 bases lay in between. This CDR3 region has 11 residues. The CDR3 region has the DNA TGTGCCAGCAGCTTGGGACGGGATCAGTTCTTC. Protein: CASSLGRDQFF.

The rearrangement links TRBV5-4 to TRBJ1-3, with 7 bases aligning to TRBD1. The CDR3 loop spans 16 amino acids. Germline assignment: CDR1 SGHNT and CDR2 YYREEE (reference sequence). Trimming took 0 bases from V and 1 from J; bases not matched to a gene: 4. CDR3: CASSLEGALSGNTIYF. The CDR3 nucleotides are TGTGCCAGCAGCTTGGAGGGGGCTCTATCTGGAAACACCATATATTTT. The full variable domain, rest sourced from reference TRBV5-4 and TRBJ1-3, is ETGVTQSPTHLIKTRGQQVTLRCSSQSGHNTVSWYQQALGQGPQFIFQYYREEENGRGNFPPRFSGLQFPNYSSELNVNALELDDSALYLCASSLEGALSGNTIYFGEGSWLTVV.

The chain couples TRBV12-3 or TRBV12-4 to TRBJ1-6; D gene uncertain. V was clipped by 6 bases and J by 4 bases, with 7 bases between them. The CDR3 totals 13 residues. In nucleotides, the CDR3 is TGTGCCAGCAGACCCGAGTATAATTCACCCCTCCACTTT. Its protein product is CASRPEYNSPLHF.

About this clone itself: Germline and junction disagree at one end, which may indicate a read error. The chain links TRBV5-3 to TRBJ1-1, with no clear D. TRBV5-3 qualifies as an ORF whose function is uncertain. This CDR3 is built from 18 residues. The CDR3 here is CARSLGGDKGRPNAEAFF. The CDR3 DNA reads TGTGCCAGAAGCTTGGGGGGAGATAAAGGTCGTCCGAACGCTGAAGCTTTCTTT.

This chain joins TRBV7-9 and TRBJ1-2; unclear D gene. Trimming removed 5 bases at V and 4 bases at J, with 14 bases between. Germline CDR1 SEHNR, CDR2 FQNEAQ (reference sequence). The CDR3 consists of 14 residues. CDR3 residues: CASSPPGDFYGYTF. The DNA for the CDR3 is TGTGCCAGCAGCCCCCCCGGAGACTTCTATGGCTACACCTTC.

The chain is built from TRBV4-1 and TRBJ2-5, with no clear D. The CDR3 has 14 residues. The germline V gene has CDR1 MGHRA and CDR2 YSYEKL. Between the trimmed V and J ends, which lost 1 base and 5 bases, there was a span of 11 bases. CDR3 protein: CASSQVAGLETQYF. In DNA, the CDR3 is TGCGCCAGCAGCCAAGTTGCAGGCTTGGAGACCCAGTACTTC.

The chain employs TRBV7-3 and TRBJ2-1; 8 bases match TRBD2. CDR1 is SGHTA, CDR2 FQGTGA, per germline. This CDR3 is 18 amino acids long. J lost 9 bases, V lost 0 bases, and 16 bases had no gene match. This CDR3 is CASSLTMSSGSISGEQFF. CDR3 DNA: TGTGCCAGCAGCTTAACGATGTCCAGCGGGAGTATAAGCGGTGAGCAGTTCTTC.

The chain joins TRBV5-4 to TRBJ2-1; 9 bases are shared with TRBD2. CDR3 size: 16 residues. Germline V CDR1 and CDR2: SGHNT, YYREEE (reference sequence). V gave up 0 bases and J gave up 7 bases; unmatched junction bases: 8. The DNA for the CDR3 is TGTGCCAGCAGCTTGGGGCCTAGCGGGACCCATAATGAGCAGTTCTTC. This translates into CASSLGPSGTHNEQFF.

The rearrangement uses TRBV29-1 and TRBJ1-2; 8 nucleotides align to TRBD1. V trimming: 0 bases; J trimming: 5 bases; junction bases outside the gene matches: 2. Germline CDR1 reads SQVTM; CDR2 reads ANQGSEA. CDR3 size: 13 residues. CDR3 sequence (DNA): TGCAGCGTTGAAGAGGGGACAGGATATGGCTACACCTTC. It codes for CSVEEGTGYGYTF. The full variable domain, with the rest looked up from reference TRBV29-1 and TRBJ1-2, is SAVISQKPSRDICQRGTSLTIQCQVDSQVTMMFWYRQQPGQSLTLIATANQGSEATYESGFVIDKFPISRPNLTFSTLTVSNMSPEDSSIYLCSVEEGTGYGYTFGSGTRLTVV.

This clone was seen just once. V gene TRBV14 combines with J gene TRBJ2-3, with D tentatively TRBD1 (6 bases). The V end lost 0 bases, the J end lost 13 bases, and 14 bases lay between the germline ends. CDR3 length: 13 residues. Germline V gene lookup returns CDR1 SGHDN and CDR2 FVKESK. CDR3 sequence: CASSQDNRVFKYF. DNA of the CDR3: TGTGCCAGCAGCCAAGATAACAGGGTATTCAAGTATTTT.

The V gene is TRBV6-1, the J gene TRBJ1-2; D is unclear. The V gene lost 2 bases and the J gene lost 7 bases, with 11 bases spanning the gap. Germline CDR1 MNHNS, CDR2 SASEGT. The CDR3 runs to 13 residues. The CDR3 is CASSELGLGGYTF. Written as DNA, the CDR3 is TGTGCCAGCAGTGAATTGGGCCTCGGTGGCTACACCTTC.

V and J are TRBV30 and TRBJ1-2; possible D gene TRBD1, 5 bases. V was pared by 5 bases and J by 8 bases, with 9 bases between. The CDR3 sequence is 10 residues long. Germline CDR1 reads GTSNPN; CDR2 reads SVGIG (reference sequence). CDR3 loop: CAWGHRGYTF. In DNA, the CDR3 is TGTGCCTGGGGACACAGAGGCTACACCTTC.

The CDR3 reads CASSSGSTDTQYF. The CDR3 nucleotides are TGTGCCAGCAGTAGCGGGTCCACAGATACGCAGTATTTT. This chain links TRBV6-5 with TRBJ2-3; a weak D match, TRBD2 (6 bases). The germline V gene encodes CDR1 MNHEY and CDR2 SVGAGI. This CDR3 contains 13 residues. The germline V and J ends were trimmed by 5 bases and 2 bases, with 8 bases remaining between them.

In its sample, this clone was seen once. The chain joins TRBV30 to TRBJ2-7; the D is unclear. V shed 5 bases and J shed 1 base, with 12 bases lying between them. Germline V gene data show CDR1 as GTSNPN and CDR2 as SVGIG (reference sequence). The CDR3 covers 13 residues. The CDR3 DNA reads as TGTGCCTGGTCTGTACTGCCTTCCTACGAGCAGTACTTC. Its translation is CAWSVLPSYEQYF.

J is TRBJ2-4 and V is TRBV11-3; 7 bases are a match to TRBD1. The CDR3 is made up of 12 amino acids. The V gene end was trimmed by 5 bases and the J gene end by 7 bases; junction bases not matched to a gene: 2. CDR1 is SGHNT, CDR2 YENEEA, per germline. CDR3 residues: CASSQGQNIQYF. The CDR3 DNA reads TGTGCCAGCAGCCAGGGACAGAACATTCAGTACTTC.

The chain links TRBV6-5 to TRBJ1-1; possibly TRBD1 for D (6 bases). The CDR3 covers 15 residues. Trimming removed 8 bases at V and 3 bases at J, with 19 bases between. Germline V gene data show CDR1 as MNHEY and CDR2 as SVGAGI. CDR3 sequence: CASRPGAGDHTEAFF. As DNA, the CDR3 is TGTGCCAGCCGCCCGGGGGCGGGGGATCACACTGAAGCTTTCTTT.

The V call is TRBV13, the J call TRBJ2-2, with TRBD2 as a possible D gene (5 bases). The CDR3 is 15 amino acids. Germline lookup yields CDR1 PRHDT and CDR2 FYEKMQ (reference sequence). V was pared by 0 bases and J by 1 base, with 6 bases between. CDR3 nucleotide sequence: TGTGCCAGCAGCTTAGGGGACTTGAACACCGGGGAGCTGTTTTTT. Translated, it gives CASSLGDLNTGELFF.